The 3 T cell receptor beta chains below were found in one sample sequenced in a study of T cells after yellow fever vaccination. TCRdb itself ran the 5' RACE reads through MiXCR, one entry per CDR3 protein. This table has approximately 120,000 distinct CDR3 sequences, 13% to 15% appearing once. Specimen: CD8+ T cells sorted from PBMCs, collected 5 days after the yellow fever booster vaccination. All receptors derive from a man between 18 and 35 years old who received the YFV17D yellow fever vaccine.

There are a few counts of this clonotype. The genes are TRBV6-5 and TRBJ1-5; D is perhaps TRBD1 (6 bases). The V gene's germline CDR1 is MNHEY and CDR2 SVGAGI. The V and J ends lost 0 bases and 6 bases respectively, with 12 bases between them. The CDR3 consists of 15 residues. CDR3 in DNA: TGTGCCAGCAGTTACTCGTCTACAGGGTCTCAGCCCCAGCATTTT. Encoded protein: CASSYSSTGSQPQHF.

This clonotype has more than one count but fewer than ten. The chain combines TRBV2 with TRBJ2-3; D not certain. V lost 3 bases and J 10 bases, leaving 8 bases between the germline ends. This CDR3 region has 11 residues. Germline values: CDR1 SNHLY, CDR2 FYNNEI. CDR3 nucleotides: TGTGCCAGCAGTGATATGGGGTCGCAGTATTTT. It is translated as CASSDMGSQYF.

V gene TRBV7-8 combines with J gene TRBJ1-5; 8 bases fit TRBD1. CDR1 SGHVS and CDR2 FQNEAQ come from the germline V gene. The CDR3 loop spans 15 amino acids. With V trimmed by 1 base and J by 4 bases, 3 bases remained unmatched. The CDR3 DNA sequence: TGTGCCAGCAGCTTAGATTGGACAGGGAATCAGCCCCAGCATTTT. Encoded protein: CASSLDWTGNQPQHF.